This T cell receptor (beta chain) was observed in a study of blood T cell repertoires in COVID-19. Turning to the study itself: COVID-19 samples collected from the United States, Italy and Spain covered acute and convalescent phases. In each case, the material was cDNA or gDNA derived from T cells, B-cell-depleted T cells, or PBMCs.

Those enrolled in Seattle joined during active infection and were followed longitudinally afterward. Study processing details: Nucleated cell number was recorded as an estimate derived from reference gene primer amplification. Sequencing used immunoSEQ multiplex PCR; TCRdb keeps in-frame clones, though not all of them. The DNA was the basis for D and trimming; V, J and clone size are from that table. The sample has fewer than 200,000 clones, more than 75% seen once. CDR3 length: 16 amino acids. V lost 1 base and J 5 bases, leaving 16 bases between the germline ends. The germline CDR1 and CDR2 sequences are KGHDR and SFDVKD.

V is TRBV24-1 and J is TRBJ2-5; possible D gene TRBD2, 6 bases. The sequence was collected from a woman between 65 and 79 years old with COVID-19, enrolled during active disease. Sequenced input: peripheral blood. CDR3 sequence reads: CATSDLTGRVGETQYF. The CDR3 nucleotides are TGTGCCACCAGTGATTTAACCGGGAGAGTAGGGGAGACCCAGTACTTC.